The clone carrying this T cell receptor beta chain was seen ten or more times. Its antigen is unknown. The PBMCs studied were ones that came from 8.5 to 10 ml fresh peripheral blood. The sample originates from a study of T cells in Graves' hyperthyroidism and ophthalmopathy. Whole-study context: Peripheral blood was secured at the point of initial diagnosis, before any treatment. Study findings and constraints: Most clonotypes expanded in the thyroid (above 0.001) were also present in blood.

Using RNA transcripts as the source, TCR beta CDR3 regions were amplified. TCR CDR3 regions were first amplified by RT-PCR with HTBI primers. TCRdb used MiXCR to reprocess the multiplex PCR reads, holding one entry per CDR3 protein. The profile covers 250,000 to 350,000 distinct CDR3 sequences, with about 20% appearing a single time and over 55% taken by the ten largest. The specimen sequenced was blood. The source of this sequence is a young man with Graves' ophthalmopathy.

As DNA, the CDR3 is TGTGCCAGCAGCCATGTCTGGGAGCAGTTCTTC. This sequence encodes CASSHVWEQFF. This chain joins TRBV3-1 and TRBJ2-1; D call uncertain. Per the germline V gene, CDR1 is LGHDT and CDR2 is YNNKEL (reference sequence). The CDR3 extends over 11 amino acids. Deletions cut 3 bases from V and 10 bases from J, with 7 bases between.